This T cell receptor beta chain was sequenced for a study of blood T cell repertoires in COVID-19. About the study: COVID-19 samples from acute and convalescent phases originated in the United States, Italy and Spain. T cells, B-cell-depleted T cells, or PBMCs provided the cDNA or gDNA that served as material.

This clone has a single count. Per the study methods: Amplified reference gene primers provided the basis for estimating nucleated cell counts. Libraries were prepared by immunoSEQ multiplex PCR; TCRdb keeps only in-frame clonotypes and omits some of them. V and J calls and clone size follow that table, whereas D and trimming were derived from the DNA. The sample has about 36,000 clones, around 80% seen once. The specimen was peripheral blood. This receptor was obtained from a man aged 60 to 75 with acute or convalescent COVID-19.

The DNA of the CDR3 is TGCGCCAGCAGCCAAGAATGGACAGGGTACTACGAGCAGTACTTC. As protein: CASSQEWTGYYEQYF. The chain has TRBV4-3 and TRBJ2-7; 8 bases map to TRBD1. V lost 0 bases and J lost 3; bases outside the gene matches: 4. The germline CDR1 and CDR2 sequences are LGHNA and YSLEER. There are 15 residues in the CDR3.